Listed below are T cell receptor beta chains from one sample, sequenced in a study of blood T cell repertoires in COVID-19. Using immunoSEQ multiplex PCR, the repertoire was profiled, and TCRdb retains in-frame clones only, with some absent. The table records around 150,000 clones, approximately 80% of them present only once. The specimen sequenced was peripheral blood. These receptors were taken from a woman aged 80 or over with active or convalescent COVID-19. CDR3s include the opening cysteine and the closing phenylalanine or tryptophan. The D gene is left open where the match is weak. Not every row has a clone size; where given, it reads once, few, many or a size class.

TRBJ1-3 | TRBV11-3 | NA | TRBD1 | CASSPGQGPGNTIYF | TGTGCCAGCAGTCCGGGACAGGGACCTGGAAACACCATATATTTT
TRBJ2-3 | TRBV30 | NA | NA | CAWSVLAHLKADTQYF | TGTGCCTGGAGTGTACTAGCACACTTAAAGGCAGATACGCAGTATTTT
TRBJ1-6 | TRBV5-6 | NA | NA | CASSGRGINSPLHF | TGTGCCAGCAGCGGGAGAGGAATTAATTCACCCCTCCACTTT
TRBJ2-3 | TRBV29-1 | NA | NA | CSVEDRRVGPDTQYF | TGCAGCGTTGAAGATCGCAGGGTGGGGCCGGATACGCAGTATTTT
TRBJ2-1 | TRBV5-4 | NA | TRBD2 | CASSGVSGGENEQFF | TGTGCCAGCAGCGGAGTTTCGGGGGGAGAAAATGAGCAGTTCTTC
TRBJ2-5 | TRBV7-8 | NA | NA | CASSLGATPPQETQYF | TGTGCCAGCAGCTTAGGGGCCACGCCGCCACAAGAGACCCAGTACTTC
TRBJ2-7 | TRBV27 | many | TRBD2 | CASSLGGDYEQYF | TGTGCCAGCAGTTTGGGAGGGGACTACGAGCAGTACTTC
TRBJ2-7 | TRBV9 | NA | TRBD1 | CASSVGGQGFDEQYF | TGTGCCAGCAGCGTTGGGGGACAGGGGTTCGACGAGCAGTACTTC
TRBJ2-1 | TRBV18 | NA | TRBD2 | CASSPKAGGIYNEQFF | TGTGCCAGCTCACCAAAAGCGGGGGGGATCTACAATGAGCAGTTCTTC
TRBJ2-1 | TRBV7-9 | NA | NA | CASSFGGLSSYNEQFF | TGTGCCAGCAGTTTTGGAGGGTTAAGCTCCTACAATGAGCAGTTCTTC
TRBJ2-7 | TRBV27 | NA | NA | CASYRTSGEQYF | TGTGCCAGCTATAGAACAAGCGGGGAGCAGTACTTC
TRBJ1-6 | TRBV3-1/TRBV3-2 | NA | NA | CASSPLRGSPLHF | TGTGCCAGCAGCCCATTAAGGGGTTCACCCCTCCACTTT
TRBJ2-3 | TRBV7-9 | NA | NA | CASRHGFSTDTQYF | TGTGCCAGCCGCCACGGGTTTAGCACAGATACGCAGTATTTT
TRBJ1-2 | TRBV5-5 | NA | NA | CASSLGVPVGYTF | TGTGCCAGCAGCTTAGGGGTACCGGTTGGCTACACCTTC
TRBJ1-6 | TRBV5-1 | many | NA | CASSARELSYNSPLHF | TGCGCCAGCAGCGCCCGGGAACTCTCCTATAATTCACCCCTCCACTTT
TRBJ2-2 | TRBV6-6 | NA | NA | CASSLLPGSNTGELFF | TGTGCCAGCAGTTTGTTGCCGGGTTCGAACACCGGGGAGCTGTTTTTT